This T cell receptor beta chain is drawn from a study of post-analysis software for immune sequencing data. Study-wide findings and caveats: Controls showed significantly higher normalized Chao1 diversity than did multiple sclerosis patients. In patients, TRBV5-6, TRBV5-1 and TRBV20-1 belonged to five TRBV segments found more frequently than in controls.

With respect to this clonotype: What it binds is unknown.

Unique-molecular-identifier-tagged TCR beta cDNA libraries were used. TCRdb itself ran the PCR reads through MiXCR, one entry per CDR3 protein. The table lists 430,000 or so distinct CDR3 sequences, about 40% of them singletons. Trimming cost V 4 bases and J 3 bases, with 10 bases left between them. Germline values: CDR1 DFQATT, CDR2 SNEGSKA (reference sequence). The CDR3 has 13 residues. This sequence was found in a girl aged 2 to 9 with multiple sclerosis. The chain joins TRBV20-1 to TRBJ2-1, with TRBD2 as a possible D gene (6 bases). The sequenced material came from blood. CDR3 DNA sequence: TGCAGTGCTACTCAGGACTACTACAATGAGCAGTTCTTC. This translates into CSATQDYYNEQFF.